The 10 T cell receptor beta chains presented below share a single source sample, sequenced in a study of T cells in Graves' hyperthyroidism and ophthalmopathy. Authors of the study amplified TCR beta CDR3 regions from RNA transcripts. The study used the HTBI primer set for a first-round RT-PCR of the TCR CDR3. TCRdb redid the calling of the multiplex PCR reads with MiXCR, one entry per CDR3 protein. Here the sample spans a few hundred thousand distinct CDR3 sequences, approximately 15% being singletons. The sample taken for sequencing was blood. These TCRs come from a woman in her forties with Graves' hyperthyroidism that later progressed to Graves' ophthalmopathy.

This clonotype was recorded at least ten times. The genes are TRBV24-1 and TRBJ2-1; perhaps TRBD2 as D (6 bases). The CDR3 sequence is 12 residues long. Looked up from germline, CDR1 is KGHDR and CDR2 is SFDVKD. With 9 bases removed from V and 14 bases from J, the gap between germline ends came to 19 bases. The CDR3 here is CATLVVEGAKFF. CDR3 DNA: TGTGCCACCCTTGTAGTGGAGGGAGCCAAGTTCTTC.

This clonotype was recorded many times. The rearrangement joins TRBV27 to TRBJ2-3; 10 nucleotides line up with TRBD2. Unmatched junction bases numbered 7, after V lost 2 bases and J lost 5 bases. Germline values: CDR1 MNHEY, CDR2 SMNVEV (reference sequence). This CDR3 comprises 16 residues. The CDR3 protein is CASSLGAGGPQDTQYF. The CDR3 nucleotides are TGTGCCAGCAGTTTAGGAGCGGGAGGGCCTCAAGATACGCAGTATTTT.

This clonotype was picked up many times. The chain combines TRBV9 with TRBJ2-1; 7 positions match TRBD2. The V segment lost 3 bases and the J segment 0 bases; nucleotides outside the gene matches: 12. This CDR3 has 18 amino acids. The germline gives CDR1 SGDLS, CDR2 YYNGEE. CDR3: CASSGDIKRGNSYNEQFF. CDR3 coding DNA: TGTGCCAGCAGCGGTGACATCAAGCGGGGAAACTCCTACAATGAGCAGTTCTTC.

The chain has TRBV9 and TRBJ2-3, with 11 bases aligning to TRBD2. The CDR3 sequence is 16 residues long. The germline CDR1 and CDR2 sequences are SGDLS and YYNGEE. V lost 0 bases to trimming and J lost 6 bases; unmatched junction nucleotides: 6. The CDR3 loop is CASSVGWLAGGDTQYF. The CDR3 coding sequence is TGTGCCAGCAGCGTAGGGTGGCTAGCGGGAGGCGATACGCAGTATTTT.

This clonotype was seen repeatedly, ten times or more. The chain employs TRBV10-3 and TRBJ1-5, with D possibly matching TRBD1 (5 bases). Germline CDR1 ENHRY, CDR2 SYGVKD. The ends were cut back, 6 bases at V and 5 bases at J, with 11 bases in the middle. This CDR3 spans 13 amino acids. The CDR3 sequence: CAISGHMDQPQHF. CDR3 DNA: TGTGCCATCAGCGGACATATGGATCAGCCCCAGCATTTT.

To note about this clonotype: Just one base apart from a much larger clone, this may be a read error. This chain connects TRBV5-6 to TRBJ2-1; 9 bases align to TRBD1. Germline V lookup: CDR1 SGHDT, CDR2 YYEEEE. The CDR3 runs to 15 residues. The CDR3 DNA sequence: TGTGCCAACAGCCCGGACAGGGGTTCTTACAATGAGCAGTTCTTC. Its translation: CANSPDRGSYNEQFF.

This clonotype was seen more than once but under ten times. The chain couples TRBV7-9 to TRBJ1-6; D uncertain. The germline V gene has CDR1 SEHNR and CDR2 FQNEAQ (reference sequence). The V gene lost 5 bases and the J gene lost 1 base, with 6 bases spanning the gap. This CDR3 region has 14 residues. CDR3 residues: CASSRVSYNSPLHF. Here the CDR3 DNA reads TGTGCCAGCAGCAGGGTATCCTATAATTCACCCCTCCACTTT.

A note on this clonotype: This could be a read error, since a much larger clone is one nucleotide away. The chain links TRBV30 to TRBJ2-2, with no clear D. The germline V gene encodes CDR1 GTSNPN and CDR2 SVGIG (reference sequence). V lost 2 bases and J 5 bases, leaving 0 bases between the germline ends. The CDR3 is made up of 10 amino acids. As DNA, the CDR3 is TGTGCCTGGAGTACCGGGGAGCTGTTTTTT. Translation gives CAWSTGELFF.

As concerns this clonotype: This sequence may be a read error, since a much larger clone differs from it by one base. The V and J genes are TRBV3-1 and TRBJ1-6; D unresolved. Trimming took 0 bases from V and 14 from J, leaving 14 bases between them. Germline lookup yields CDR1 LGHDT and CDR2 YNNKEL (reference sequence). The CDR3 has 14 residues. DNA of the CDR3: TGTGCCAGCAGCCAAGACCTAGGGATTGGGACCCTCCACTTT. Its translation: CASSQDLGIGTLHF.

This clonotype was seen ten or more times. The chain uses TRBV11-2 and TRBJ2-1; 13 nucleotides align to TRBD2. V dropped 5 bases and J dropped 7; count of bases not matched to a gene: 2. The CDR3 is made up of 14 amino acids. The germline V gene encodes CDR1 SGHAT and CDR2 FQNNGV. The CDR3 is CASSRTSGSNEQFF. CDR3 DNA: TGTGCCAGCAGCCGGACTAGCGGGAGTAATGAGCAGTTCTTC.